The T cell receptor (beta chain) under discussion was sequenced for a study of radiotherapy plus CTLA-4 blockade in lung cancer. Measured with immunoSEQ multiplex PCR; TCRdb has only the in-frame clones, and not every one. The sample includes about 120,000 clones, about four fifths seen only once; the top ten take approximately 5.5%. V dropped 3 bases and J dropped 5 bases, with 26 bases sitting between them. CDR3 length equals 18 residues. CDR1 is LGHNA and CDR2 is YSLEER in the germline V gene. The sequences come from peripheral blood, collected from a patient treated with radiotherapy plus ipilimumab. The chain combines TRBV4-3 with TRBJ2-7; tentatively, D is TRBD1 (6 bases). This TCR was sampled from a human donor with non-small cell lung cancer who had a partial response to radiotherapy plus ipilimumab. The CDR3 loop is CASSQGEPGTYPLNEQYV. Here the CDR3 DNA reads TGCGCCAGCAGCCAGGGTGAACCCGGGACATATCCCCTCAACGAGCAGTACGTC.